This T cell receptor (beta chain) stems from a study of cytomegalovirus exposure and HLA in healthy donors. Study-wide context: The use of the same platform for the 100 to 150 validation repertoires and the approximately 690 first-cohort repertoires was reported by a later analysis. Study results and limitations: Reports credit the classifier with highly specific, highly sensitive diagnosis of cytomegalovirus status. The study flagged around 150 TCR beta chains as cytomegalovirus-associated.

The CDR3 spans 16 residues. Germline CDR1 is MDHEN and CDR2 is SYDVKM. The V and J ends lost 6 bases and 4 bases, in that order; junction bases with no gene match: 11. A word on this clone: Antigen: not known.

The donors were part of the validation cohort, which consisted of under 150 subjects and was separate from the first cohort of 670 or so subjects. Measured with immunoSEQ multiplex PCR; TCRdb has only the in-frame clones, and not every one. Of 150,000 or so clones in the sample, just under 90% were seen once. The chain has TRBV28 and TRBJ2-7; 11 nucleotides agree with TRBD1. The sequencing sample was made of PBMCs. This sequence was found in a young woman in good health and CMV-seropositive. CDR3 DNA: TGTGCCAGCAGCCTTGGGGGGACAGGGGGACTTTACGAGCAGTACTTC. This gives the protein CASSLGGTGGLYEQYF.